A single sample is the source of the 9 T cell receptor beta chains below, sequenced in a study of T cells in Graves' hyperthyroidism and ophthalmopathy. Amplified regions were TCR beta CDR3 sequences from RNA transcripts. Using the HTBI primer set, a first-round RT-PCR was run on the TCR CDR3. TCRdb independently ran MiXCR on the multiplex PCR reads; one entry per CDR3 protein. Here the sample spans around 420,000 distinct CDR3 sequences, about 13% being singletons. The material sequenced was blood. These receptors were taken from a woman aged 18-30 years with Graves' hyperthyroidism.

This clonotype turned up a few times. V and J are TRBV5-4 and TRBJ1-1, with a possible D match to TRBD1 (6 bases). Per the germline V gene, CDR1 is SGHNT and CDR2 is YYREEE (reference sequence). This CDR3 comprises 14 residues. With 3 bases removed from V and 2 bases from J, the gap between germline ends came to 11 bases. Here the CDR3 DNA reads TGTGCCAGCAGCTCACACAGGGACAACACTGAAGCTTTCTTT. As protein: CASSSHRDNTEAFF.

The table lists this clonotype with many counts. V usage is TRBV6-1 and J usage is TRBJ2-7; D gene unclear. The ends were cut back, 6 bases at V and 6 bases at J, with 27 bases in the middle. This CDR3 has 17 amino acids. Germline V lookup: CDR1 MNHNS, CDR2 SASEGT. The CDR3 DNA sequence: TGTGCCAGCAGAACGCAACGAAGGGTTTACGCTTACCTCGAGCAGTACTTC. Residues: CASRTQRRVYAYLEQYF.

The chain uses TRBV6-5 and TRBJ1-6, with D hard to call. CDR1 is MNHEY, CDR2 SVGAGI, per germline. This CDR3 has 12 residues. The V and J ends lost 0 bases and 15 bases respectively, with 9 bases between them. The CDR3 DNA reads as TGTGCCAGCAGTTACTCCCAAGACCGCCTCCACTTT. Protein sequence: CASSYSQDRLHF.

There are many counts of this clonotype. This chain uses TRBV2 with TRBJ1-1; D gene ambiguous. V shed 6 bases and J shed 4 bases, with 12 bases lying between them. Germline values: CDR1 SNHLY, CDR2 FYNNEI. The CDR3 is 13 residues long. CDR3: CASRSSPGTEAFF. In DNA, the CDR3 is TGTGCCAGCAGAAGCAGTCCTGGCACTGAAGCTTTCTTT.

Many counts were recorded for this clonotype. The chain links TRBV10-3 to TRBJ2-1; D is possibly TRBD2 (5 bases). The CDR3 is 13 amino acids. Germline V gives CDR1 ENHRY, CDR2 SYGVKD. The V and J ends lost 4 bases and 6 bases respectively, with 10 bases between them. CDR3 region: CAISAEVGNEQFF. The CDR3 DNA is TGTGCCATCAGTGCGGAGGTAGGCAATGAGCAGTTCTTC.

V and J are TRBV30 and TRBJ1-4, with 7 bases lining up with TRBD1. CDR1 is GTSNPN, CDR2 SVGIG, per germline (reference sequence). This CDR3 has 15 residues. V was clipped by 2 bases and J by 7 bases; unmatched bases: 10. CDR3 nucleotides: TGTGCCTGGAGTAAACTAGGGGGCCCTGGTGAAAAACTGTTTTTT. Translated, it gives CAWSKLGGPGEKLFF.

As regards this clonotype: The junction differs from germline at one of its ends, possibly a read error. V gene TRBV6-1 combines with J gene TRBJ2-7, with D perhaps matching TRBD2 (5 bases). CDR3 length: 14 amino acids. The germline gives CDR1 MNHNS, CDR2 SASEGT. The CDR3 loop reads CASREEGASYEQYF. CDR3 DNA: TGTGCCAGCAGAGAAGAGGGAGCATCCTACGAGCAGTACTTC.

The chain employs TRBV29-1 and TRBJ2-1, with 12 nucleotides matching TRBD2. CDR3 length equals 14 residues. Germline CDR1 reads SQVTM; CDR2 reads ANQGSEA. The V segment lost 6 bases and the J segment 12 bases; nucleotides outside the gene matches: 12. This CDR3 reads CSVTSGSIQGGQFF. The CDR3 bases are TGCAGCGTGACTAGCGGGAGTATACAGGGGGGGCAGTTCTTC.

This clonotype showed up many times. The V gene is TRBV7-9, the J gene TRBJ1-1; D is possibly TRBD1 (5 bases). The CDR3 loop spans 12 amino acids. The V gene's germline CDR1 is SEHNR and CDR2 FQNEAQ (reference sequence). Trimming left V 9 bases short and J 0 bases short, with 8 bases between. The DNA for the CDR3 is TGTGCCAGTGACAGAATGAACACTGAAGCTTTCTTT. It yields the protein CASDRMNTEAFF.